This passage covers 16 T cell receptor beta chains from one sample sequenced in a study of CD8 T cells in Susac syndrome. Reverse transcription used about 0.45 to 1 ug RNA and random hexamers. TCRdb reprocessed the immunoSEQ multiplex PCR reads via MiXCR and lists one record per CDR3 protein. Of about 140,000 distinct CDR3 sequences in the sample, 85% to 95% are singletons; the top ten hold around 0.12%. Source material: CD4+ T cells from PBMCs. The receptors derive from a human donor with multiple sclerosis.

The chain combines TRBV7-9 with TRBJ2-1; 9 bases are a match to TRBD2. V shed 1 base, J shed 16 bases, and the junction held 2 bases outside the gene matches. The CDR3 consists of 11 residues. Germline V gives CDR1 SEHNR, CDR2 FQNEAQ (reference sequence). CDR3 in DNA: TGTGCCAGCAGCTTAGTAGCGGGAGACTTCTTC. Translated, it gives CASSLVAGDFF.

This clonotype was picked up one time. J is TRBJ1-1 and V is TRBV6-1; D is unresolved. The CDR3 consists of 13 residues. Germline CDR1 is MNHNS and CDR2 is SASEGT. V lost 6 bases to trimming and J lost 4 bases, with 12 bases between them. The CDR3 DNA is TGTGCCAGCAGCGTAGGAGCTGGCACTGAAGCTTTCTTT. Translating it yields CASSVGAGTEAFF.

The chain carries TRBV7-8 and TRBJ2-6, with D uncertain. Per germline, CDR1 SGHVS and CDR2 FQNEAQ. The CDR3 has 19 residues. V was cut by 2 bases and J by 0 bases, with 17 bases left in between. This chain's CDR3 is CASSLLILLQHSGANVLTF. DNA for the CDR3: TGTGCCAGCAGCTTACTTATCTTACTCCAACACTCTGGGGCCAACGTCCTGACTTTC.

CDR3 sequence: CASTTAGYNEQYF. The CDR3 bases are TGTGCCAGCACCACGGCAGGGTACAACGAGCAGTACTTC. The rearrangement uses TRBV6-5 and TRBJ2-7, with a tentative D call TRBD1 (5 bases). The CDR3 runs 13 residues. Germline V CDR1 and CDR2: MNHEY, SVGAGI. V lost 7 bases and J lost 5, with 15 bases in between.

The chain uses TRBV28 and TRBJ2-7; D possibly matches TRBD1 or TRBD2 (5 bases each). Trimming shortened V by 7 bases and J by 0 bases, and 10 bases separated the two germline ends. Germline loops: CDR1 MDHEN, CDR2 SYDVKM. The CDR3 extends over 13 amino acids. This CDR3 reads CASIRGNSYEQYF. Written as DNA, the CDR3 is TGTGCCAGCATTCGGGGCAACTCCTACGAGCAGTACTTC. Full variable domain (missing parts from reference TRBV28 and TRBJ2-7): DVKVTQSSRYLVKRTGEKVFLECVQDMDHENMFWYRQDPGLGLRLIYFSYDVKMKEKGDIPEGYSVSREKKERFSLILESASTNQTSMYLCASIRGNSYEQYFGPGTRLTVT.

The J gene is TRBJ1-1, the V gene TRBV7-3, with D maybe TRBD1 (5 bases). V dropped 4 bases and J dropped 4 bases, with 10 bases sitting between them. The CDR3 loop spans 13 amino acids. Looked up from germline, CDR1 is SGHTA and CDR2 is FQGTGA. Here the CDR3 DNA reads TGTGCCAGCAGCTCCAGGGACGGCACTGAAGCTTTCTTT. Its protein product is CASSSRDGTEAFF.

The chain employs TRBV25-1 and TRBJ1-4; D is ambiguous. Between the trimmed V and J ends, which lost 4 bases and 7 bases, there was a span of 13 bases. The CDR3 runs 14 residues. The germline V gene encodes CDR1 MGHDK and CDR2 SYGVNS. The CDR3 here is CASSAGGFGEKLFF. CDR3 coding DNA: TGTGCCAGCAGTGCCGGCGGGTTTGGTGAAAAACTGTTTTTT.

The chain employs TRBV7-9 and TRBJ1-6; D unclear. The CDR3 extends over 14 amino acids. With 1 base removed from V and 11 bases from J, the gap between germline ends came to 12 bases. The germline V gene encodes CDR1 SEHNR and CDR2 FQNEAQ (reference sequence). CDR3 DNA sequence: TGTGCCAGCAGCTTAGAGGGTGGCCAGACACCCCTCCACTTT. This translates into CASSLEGGQTPLHF. Using reference TRBV7-9 and TRBJ1-6 for the parts outside the CDR3, the full variable domain is DTGVSQNPRHKITKRGQNVTFRCDPISEHNRLYWYRQTLGQGPEFLTYFQNEAQLEKSRLLSDRFSAERPKGSFSTLEIQRTEQGDSAMYLCASSLEGGQTPLHFGNGTRLTVT.

The CDR3 is CAGGQLAGGSSYTF. Written as DNA, the CDR3 is TGTGCAGGCGGGCAGTTAGCAGGGGGCTCCAGCTACACCTTC. The chain joins TRBV28 to TRBJ1-2; 8 bases agree with TRBD1. The germline gives CDR1 MDHEN, CDR2 SYDVKM. The CDR3 length is 14 residues.

The gene calls are TRBV20-1 and TRBJ2-7, with 10 bases matching TRBD2. Germline trimming cut 5 bases from V and 4 bases from J; bases unmatched to any gene: 8. The CDR3 consists of 14 residues. From germline, CDR1 is DFQATT and CDR2 SNEGSKA (reference sequence). The CDR3 here is CSAERAGGQYEQYF. CDR3 DNA sequence: TGCAGTGCTGAACGAGCGGGAGGGCAGTACGAGCAGTACTTC.

This chain connects TRBV30 to TRBJ2-4, with 7 bases identical to TRBD1. The CDR3 is 13 residues long. V lost 0 bases, J lost 7 bases, and 3 bases stayed unmatched. Per germline, CDR1 GTSNPN and CDR2 SVGIG (reference sequence). This CDR3 is CAWSVTGVNIQYF. In nucleotides, the CDR3 is TGTGCCTGGAGTGTAACAGGGGTGAACATTCAGTACTTC. Using reference TRBV30 and TRBJ2-4 for the parts outside the CDR3, the full variable domain is SQTIHQWPATLVQPVGSPLSLECTVEGTSNPNLYWYRQAAGRGLQLLFYSVGIGQISSEVPQNLSASRPQDRQFILSSKKLLLSDSGFYLCAWSVTGVNIQYFGAGTRLSVL.

The V gene is TRBV6-1, the J gene TRBJ2-1; perhaps TRBD2 as D (5 bases). V gave up 6 bases and J gave up 0 bases, with 15 bases separating them. Germline V gives CDR1 MNHNS, CDR2 SASEGT. CDR3 size: 16 residues. The CDR3 here is CASRSLERSSYNEQFF. CDR3 DNA sequence: TGTGCCAGCAGGAGCCTCGAGCGGAGCTCCTACAATGAGCAGTTCTTC.

J is TRBJ1-2 and V is TRBV20-1; no reliable D call. Germline CDR1 is DFQATT and CDR2 is SNEGSKA (reference sequence). With 3 bases removed from V and 6 bases from J, the gap between germline ends came to 17 bases. The CDR3 spans 14 residues. In DNA form, the CDR3 reads TGCAGTGCTAGCACGTCGGGAGGGCGGGATGGCTACACCTTC. Its protein is CSASTSGGRDGYTF.

V and J are TRBV2 and TRBJ2-1, with TRBD2 matching over 9 bases. Germline V lookup: CDR1 SNHLY, CDR2 FYNNEI. This CDR3 has 13 amino acids. V shed 7 bases and J 10 bases; nucleotides not matched to a gene: 8. DNA of the CDR3: TGTGCCAGCACTACGGGACTAGCTGGGGAGCAGTTCTTC. This gives the protein CASTTGLAGEQFF. Full variable domain (missing parts from reference TRBV2 and TRBJ2-1): EPEVTQTPSHQVTQMGQEVILRCVPISNHLYFYWYRQILGQKVEFLVSFYNNEISEKSEIFDDQFSVERPDGSNFTLKIRSTKLEDSAMYFCASTTGLAGEQFFGPGTRLTVL.

The chain employs TRBV27 and TRBJ2-7; D perhaps matches TRBD2 (5 bases). Trimming cost V 5 bases and J 4 bases, with 12 bases left between them. The CDR3 spans 13 residues. Per the germline V gene, CDR1 is MNHEY and CDR2 is SMNVEV (reference sequence). In DNA, the CDR3 is TGTGCCAGCAGTCCAGGCCCGGGGTACGAGCAGTACTTC. Translating gives CASSPGPGYEQYF.

The V and J genes are TRBV5-6 and TRBJ2-7, with 7 bases lining up with TRBD2. The CDR3 is made up of 16 amino acids. The germline CDR1 and CDR2 sequences are SGHDT and YYEEEE. V shed 0 bases and J 5 bases; nucleotides not matched to a gene: 11. The CDR3 region has the DNA TGTGCCAGCAGCTTGGATTGGTCGGGAGGATATGACGAGCAGTACTTC. Protein sequence: CASSLDWSGGYDEQYF. The variable domain in full, completed from reference TRBV5-6 and TRBJ2-7, reads DAGVTQSPTHLIKTRGQQVTLRCSPKSGHDTVSWYQQALGQGPQFIFQYYEEEERQRGNFPDRFSGHQFPNYSSELNVNALLLGDSALYLCASSLDWSGGYDEQYFGPGTRLTVT.